The 15 T cell receptor beta chains below were found in one sample sequenced in a study of shared clonotypes between healthy human individuals. Libraries were prepared by immunoSEQ multiplex PCR; TCRdb keeps only in-frame clonotypes and omits some of them. The sample has some 500,000 clones, 60% to 80% seen once. The sample was PBMCs. The source is a woman aged 40 to 50 in good health. Some clones in this sample may be carry-over from other donors' samples.

The chain combines TRBV5-8 with TRBJ2-7, with 7 bases matching TRBD1. The V and J ends lost 4 bases and 3 bases, in that order; junction bases with no gene match: 16. CDR3 length equals 17 residues. Germline V gives CDR1 SGHTS, CDR2 YDEGEE. The CDR3 reads CASSRPLLTGSGYEQYF. As DNA, the CDR3 is TGTGCCAGCAGCCGACCCCTATTGACAGGGAGCGGCTACGAGCAGTACTTC.

The V gene is TRBV28, the J gene TRBJ2-5; 7 nucleotides match TRBD1. With V trimmed by 5 bases and J by 0 bases, 9 bases remained unmatched. The CDR3 contains 16 residues. Germline V CDR1 and CDR2: MDHEN, SYDVKM. CDR3 loop: CASSTQQGNNQETQYF. CDR3 DNA: TGTGCCAGCAGTACCCAACAGGGGAATAACCAAGAGACCCAGTACTTC.

The chain uses TRBV10-3 and TRBJ2-2; D gene uncertain. Germline-derived CDR1 and CDR2 are ENHRY and SYGVKD. V lost 2 bases and J 0 bases, leaving 13 bases between the germline ends. The CDR3 is 17 residues long. The DNA for the CDR3 is TGTGCCATCAGTGAGCCTGGTAGACGGTCGAACACCGGGGAGCTGTTTTTT. Protein product: CAISEPGRRSNTGELFF.

V and J are TRBV28 and TRBJ2-5; no clear D gene. Germline V lookup: CDR1 MDHEN, CDR2 SYDVKM. V lost 4 bases and J 6 bases, leaving 12 bases between the germline ends. The CDR3 is 13 residues long. CDR3 residues: CASSSPDVQTQYF. In DNA form, the CDR3 reads TGTGCCAGCAGTTCGCCGGACGTTCAGACCCAGTACTTC. Full variable domain (rest looked up from reference TRBV28 and TRBJ2-5): DVKVTQSSRYLVKRTGEKVFLECVQDMDHENMFWYRQDPGLGLRLIYFSYDVKMKEKGDIPEGYSVSREKKERFSLILESASTNQTSMYLCASSSPDVQTQYFGPGTRLLVL.

Note on this clone: A far larger clone differs by one base, so this is likely a read error. Other DNA sequences within the sample encode an identical CDR3. This chain uses TRBV5-1 with TRBJ1-2; D remains ambiguous. CDR1 is SGHRS, CDR2 YFSETQ, per germline. The CDR3 is 12 residues long. CDR3 in DNA: TGTGCCAGCAGCTTGGCTAACTATGGCTACACCTTC. Residues: CASSLANYGYTF.

CDR3 loop: CASSARVGFDEKLFF. CDR3 DNA sequence: TGTGCCAGCAGCGCCAGGGTCGGGTTTGATGAAAAACTGTTTTTT. The V and J genes are TRBV9 and TRBJ1-4; possible D gene TRBD1, 5 bases. The CDR3 extends over 15 amino acids. The germline V and J ends were trimmed by 3 bases and 6 bases, with 15 bases remaining between them. Germline CDR1 is SGDLS and CDR2 is YYNGEE.

The chain employs TRBV7-9 and TRBJ2-7; D may be TRBD1 (5 bases). The germline CDR1 and CDR2 sequences are SEHNR and FQNEAQ (reference sequence). The V gene lost 1 base and the J gene lost 7 bases, with 23 bases spanning the gap. The CDR3 runs 17 residues. CDR3 nucleotide sequence: TGTGCCAGCAGCTTAGGAACCACAGGAATACCCTCTAAGGAGCAGTACTTC. It translates to CASSLGTTGIPSKEQYF.

For this clone: A read error is possible here, since a much larger clone lies one base away. The same CDR3 arises from other DNA sequences in this sample as well. The rearrangement uses TRBV28 and TRBJ1-4, with TRBD1 identical over 10 bases. V was pared by 7 bases and J by 10 bases, with 6 bases of the junction left unmatched. Germline V gives CDR1 MDHEN, CDR2 SYDVKM. The CDR3 runs to 13 residues. CDR3 loop: CASTGTGDGKLFF. CDR3 nucleotide sequence: TGTGCCAGCACCGGGACAGGGGATGGAAAACTGTTTTTT.

Comment on this clone: This likely came from a read error, as a far larger clone is one base away. V gene TRBV29-1 combines with J gene TRBJ1-1; TRBD1 might be the D (5 bases). Germline lookup yields CDR1 SQVTM and CDR2 ANQGSEA. This CDR3 has 11 amino acids. V lost 8 bases to trimming and J lost 11 bases, with 18 bases between them. This CDR3 is CSIWDGGLAFF. CDR3 coding DNA: TGCAGCATTTGGGACGGAGGTCTGGCTTTCTTT.

The chain carries TRBV19 and TRBJ1-1; 9 bases align to TRBD1. Trimming removed 4 bases from V and 4 bases from J; junction bases left unmatched: 7. Per the germline V gene, CDR1 is LNHDA and CDR2 is SQIVND (reference sequence). This CDR3 contains 15 residues. The CDR3 sequence is CASSTGQGMSTEAFF. CDR3 nucleotide sequence: TGTGCCAGTAGTACTGGACAGGGGATGAGCACTGAAGCTTTCTTT.

In regard to this clone: This sequence is one base from a far larger clone and is likely a read error. The genes are TRBV30 and TRBJ2-1, with 9 bases aligning to TRBD2. The germline V gene encodes CDR1 GTSNPN and CDR2 SVGIG (reference sequence). The CDR3 has 14 residues. The V segment lost 4 bases and the J segment 2 bases; nucleotides outside the gene matches: 3. CDR3 DNA: TGTGCCTGGACCGGGACTAGCACCTACAATGAGCAGTTCTTC. It translates to CAWTGTSTYNEQFF.

This clone was picked up a small number of times. This chain connects TRBV27 to TRBJ1-1, with a tentative D call TRBD1 (5 bases). Germline loops: CDR1 MNHEY, CDR2 SMNVEV (reference sequence). V was trimmed by 3 bases and J by 1 base, leaving 9 bases between them. The CDR3 loop spans 14 amino acids. Here the CDR3 reads CASSFRGTNTEAFF. The CDR3 nucleotides read TGTGCCAGCAGTTTTAGGGGCACGAACACTGAAGCTTTCTTT.

This chain connects TRBV5-4 to TRBJ2-1, with 8 bases identical to TRBD2. V shed 3 bases and J 9 bases; nucleotides not matched to a gene: 11. The length of the CDR3 is 15 residues. Per germline, CDR1 SGHNT and CDR2 YYREEE (reference sequence). CDR3 DNA: TGTGCCAGCAGCTCAGCGGGAGAGAGGTATGGTGAGCAGTTCTTC. Translated, it gives CASSSAGERYGEQFF.

There are a few counts of this clone. V gene TRBV7-3 combines with J gene TRBJ2-1; 8 positions agree with TRBD2. The CDR3 extends over 14 amino acids. In germline, CDR1 is SGHTA, CDR2 FQGTGA. V shed 0 bases, J shed 8 bases, and the junction held 3 bases outside the gene matches. CDR3 protein: CASSLTLAGDEQFF. The CDR3 region has the DNA TGTGCCAGCAGCTTAACGCTAGCGGGTGATGAGCAGTTCTTC.

Concerning this clone: A far larger clone is off by one base, so a read error is likely. The rearrangement uses TRBV4-2 and TRBJ1-5, with a weak D call TRBD1 (5 bases). V lost 1 base and J lost 10, with 11 bases in between. The CDR3 runs to 13 residues. CDR1 LGHNA and CDR2 YNFKEQ come from the germline V gene. CDR3: CASSQAKGRPQHF. DNA for the CDR3: TGTGCCAGCAGCCAAGCAAAGGGGCGACCCCAGCATTTT.